The clone carrying this TCR beta chain was seen ten or more times. This entry comes from a study of read filtering for tumor transcriptome and immune sequencing. The V end lost 3 bases, the J end lost 1 base, and 6 bases lay between the germline ends. Germline CDR1 reads DFQATT; CDR2 reads SNEGSKA (reference sequence). The length of the CDR3 is 12 residues. The library was built from 400 ng RNA with molecular barcoded adaptors for alpha/delta and beta/gamma chains. TCRdb analysed the reads with MiXCR anew, one entry per CDR3 protein. The sample yields more than 100,000 distinct CDR3 sequences, about 13% seen once.

The sequenced sample was a population of CD138-negative cells sorted from bone marrow. This clonotype was obtained from a donor at least 40 years old with multiple myeloma. V is TRBV20-1 and J is TRBJ1-1; D is ambiguous. The CDR3 reads CSARGGNTEAFF. CDR3 DNA: TGCAGTGCTAGGGGAGGGAACACTGAAGCTTTCTTT.